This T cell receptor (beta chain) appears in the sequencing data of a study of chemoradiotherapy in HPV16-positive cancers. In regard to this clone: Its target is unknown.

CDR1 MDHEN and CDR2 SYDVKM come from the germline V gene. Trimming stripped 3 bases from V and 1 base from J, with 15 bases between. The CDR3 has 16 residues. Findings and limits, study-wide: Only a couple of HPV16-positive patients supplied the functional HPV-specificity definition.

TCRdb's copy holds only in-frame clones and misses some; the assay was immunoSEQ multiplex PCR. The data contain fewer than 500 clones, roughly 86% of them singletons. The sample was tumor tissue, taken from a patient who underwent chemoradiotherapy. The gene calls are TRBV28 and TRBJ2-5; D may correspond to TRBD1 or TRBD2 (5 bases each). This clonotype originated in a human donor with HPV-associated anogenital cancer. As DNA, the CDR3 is TGTGCCAGCAGTTTCGATGGGACCTTTGGCCAAGAGACCCAGTACTTC. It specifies CASSFDGTFGQETQYF. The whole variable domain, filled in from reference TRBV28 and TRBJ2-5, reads DVKVTQSSRYLVKRTGEKVFLECVQDMDHENMFWYRQDPGLGLRLIYFSYDVKMKEKGDIPEGYSVSREKKERFSLILESASTNQTSMYLCASSFDGTFGQETQYFGPGTRLLVL.